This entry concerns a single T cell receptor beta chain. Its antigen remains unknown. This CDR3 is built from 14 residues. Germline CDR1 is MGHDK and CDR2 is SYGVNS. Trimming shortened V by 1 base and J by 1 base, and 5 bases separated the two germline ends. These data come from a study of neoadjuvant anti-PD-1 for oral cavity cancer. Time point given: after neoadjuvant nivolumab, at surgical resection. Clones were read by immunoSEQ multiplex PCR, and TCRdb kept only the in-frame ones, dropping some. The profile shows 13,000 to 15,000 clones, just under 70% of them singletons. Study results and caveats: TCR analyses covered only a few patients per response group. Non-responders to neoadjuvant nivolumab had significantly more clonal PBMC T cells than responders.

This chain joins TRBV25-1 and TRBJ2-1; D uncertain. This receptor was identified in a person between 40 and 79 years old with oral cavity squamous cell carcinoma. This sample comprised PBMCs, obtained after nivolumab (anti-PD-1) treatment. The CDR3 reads CASSELGSYNEQFF. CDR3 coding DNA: TGTGCCAGCAGTGAATTGGGGTCCTACAATGAGCAGTTCTTC. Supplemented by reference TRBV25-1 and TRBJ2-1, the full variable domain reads EADIYQTPRYLVIGTGKKITLECSQTMGHDKMYWYQQDPGMELHLIHYSYGVNSTEKGDLSSESTVSRIRTEHFPLTLESARPSHTSQYLCASSELGSYNEQFFGPGTRLTVL.